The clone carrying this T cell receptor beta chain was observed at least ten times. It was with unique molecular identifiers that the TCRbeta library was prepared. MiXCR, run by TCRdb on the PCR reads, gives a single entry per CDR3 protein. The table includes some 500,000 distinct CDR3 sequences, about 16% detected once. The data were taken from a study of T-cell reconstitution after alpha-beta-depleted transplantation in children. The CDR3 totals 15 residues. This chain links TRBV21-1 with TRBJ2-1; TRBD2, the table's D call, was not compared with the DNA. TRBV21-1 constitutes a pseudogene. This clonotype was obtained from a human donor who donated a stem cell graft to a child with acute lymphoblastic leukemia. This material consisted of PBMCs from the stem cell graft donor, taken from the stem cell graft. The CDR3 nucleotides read TGTGCCAGCCCCTTTGCGGGAAACCCGCACAATGAGCAGTTCTTC. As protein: CASPFAGNPHNEQFF.